This T cell receptor (beta chain) was recovered during a study of technical replicates of blood from four donors. The repertoire was sequenced with immunoSEQ multiplex PCR; TCRdb's copy has only in-frame clones and lacks some. Among tens of thousands of clones listed, around 93% were seen once. This CDR3 is 14 amino acids long. Germline V gene sequence: CDR1 MDHEN, CDR2 SYDVKM. V was shortened by 5 bases and J by 5 bases, with 16 bases between the two germline ends. This chain uses TRBV28 with TRBJ2-7, with D maybe TRBD2 (6 bases). The sequence was obtained from a human donor in good health. The sequenced sample consisted of T cells isolated from PBMCs. Here the CDR3 DNA reads TGTGCCAGCAGTCCATCGAGACCGGGAGACGAGCAGTACTTC. Its translation is CASSPSRPGDEQYF.